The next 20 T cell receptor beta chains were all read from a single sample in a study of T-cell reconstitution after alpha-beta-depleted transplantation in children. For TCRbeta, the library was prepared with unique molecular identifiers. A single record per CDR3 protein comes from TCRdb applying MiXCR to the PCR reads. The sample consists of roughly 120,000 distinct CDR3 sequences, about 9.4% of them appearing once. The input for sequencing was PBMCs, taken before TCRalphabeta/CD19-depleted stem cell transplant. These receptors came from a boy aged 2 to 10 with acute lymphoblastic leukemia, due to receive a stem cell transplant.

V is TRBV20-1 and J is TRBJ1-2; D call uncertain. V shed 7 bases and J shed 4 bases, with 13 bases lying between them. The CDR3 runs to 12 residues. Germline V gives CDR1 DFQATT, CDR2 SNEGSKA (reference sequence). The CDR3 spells CSVSTVGYGYTF. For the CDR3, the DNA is TGCAGTGTGTCCACCGTGGGCTATGGCTACACCTTC.

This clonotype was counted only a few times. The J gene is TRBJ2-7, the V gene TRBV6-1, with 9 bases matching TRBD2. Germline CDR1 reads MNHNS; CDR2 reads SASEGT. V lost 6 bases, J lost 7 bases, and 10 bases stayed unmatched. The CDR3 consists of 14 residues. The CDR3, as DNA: TGTGCCAGCAGCCGTAGCGGGAGCCCCGGGGAGCAGTACTTC. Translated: CASSRSGSPGEQYF.

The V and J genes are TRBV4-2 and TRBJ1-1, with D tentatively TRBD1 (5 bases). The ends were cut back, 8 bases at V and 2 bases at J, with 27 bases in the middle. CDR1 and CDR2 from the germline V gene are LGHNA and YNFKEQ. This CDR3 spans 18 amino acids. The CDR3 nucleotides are TGTGCCAGCGGCCCCCGGCTTATGGGGTTTAGGGGCAACACTGAAGCTTTCTTT. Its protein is CASGPRLMGFRGNTEAFF.

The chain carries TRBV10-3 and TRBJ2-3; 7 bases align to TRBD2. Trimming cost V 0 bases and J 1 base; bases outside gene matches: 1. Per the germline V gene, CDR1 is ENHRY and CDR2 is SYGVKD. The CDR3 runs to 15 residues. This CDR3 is CAISESAGGTDTQYF. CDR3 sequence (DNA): TGTGCCATCAGTGAGTCCGCGGGAGGCACAGATACGCAGTATTTT.

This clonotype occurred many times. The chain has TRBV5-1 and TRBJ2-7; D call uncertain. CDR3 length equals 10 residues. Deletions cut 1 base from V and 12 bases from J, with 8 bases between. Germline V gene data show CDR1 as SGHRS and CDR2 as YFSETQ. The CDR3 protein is CASSLLYGYF. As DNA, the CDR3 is TGCGCCAGCAGCTTGCTGTATGGGTACTTC.

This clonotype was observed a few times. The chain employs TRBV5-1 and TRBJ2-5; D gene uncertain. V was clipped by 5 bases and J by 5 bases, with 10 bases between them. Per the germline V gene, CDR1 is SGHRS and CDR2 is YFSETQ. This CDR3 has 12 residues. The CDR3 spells CASSAVRETQYF. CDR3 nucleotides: TGCGCCAGCAGTGCCGTCCGGGAGACCCAGTACTTC.

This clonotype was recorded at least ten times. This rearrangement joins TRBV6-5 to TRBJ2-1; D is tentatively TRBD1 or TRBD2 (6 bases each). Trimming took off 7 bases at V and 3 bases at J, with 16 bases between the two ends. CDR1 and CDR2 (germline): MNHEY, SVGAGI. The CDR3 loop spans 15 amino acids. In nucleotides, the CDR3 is TGTGCCAGCAACCCGGTGGAGGGGGGCTACAATGAGCAGTTCTTC. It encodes CASNPVEGGYNEQFF.

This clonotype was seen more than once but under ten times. The CDR3, as DNA: TGTGCCAGCAGTGGCCCCGGGAGGGGAGATACGCAGTATTTT. Amino acid sequence: CASSGPGRGDTQYF. The chain recombines TRBV2 with TRBJ2-3; 8 bases are a match to TRBD2. J gave up 5 bases and V 4 bases, and 5 bases lay outside the gene matches. The CDR3 is 14 residues long. The germline V gene has CDR1 SNHLY and CDR2 FYNNEI.

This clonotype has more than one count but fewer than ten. CDR3 in amino acids: CASSLTGPQFF. The CDR3 DNA reads TGTGCCAGCAGCCTGACGGGCCCACAGTTCTTC. The gene calls are TRBV7-9 and TRBJ2-1; D is unresolved. Germline V gene data show CDR1 as SEHNR and CDR2 as FQNEAQ (reference sequence). The CDR3 is 11 residues long. V was clipped by 5 bases and J by 13 bases, with 12 bases between them.

In nucleotides, the CDR3 is TGTGCCAGCAGCTTCCCTAGCGGGAGGGGACACTACGAGCAGTACTTC. Protein: CASSFPSGRGHYEQYF. The V and J genes are TRBV7-2 and TRBJ2-7; TRBD2 agrees at 12 bases. The CDR3 is 16 amino acids. Looked up from germline, CDR1 is SGHTA and CDR2 is FQGNSA. The junction had 6 bases not matched to a gene; V was cut back by 3 bases and J by 3 bases.

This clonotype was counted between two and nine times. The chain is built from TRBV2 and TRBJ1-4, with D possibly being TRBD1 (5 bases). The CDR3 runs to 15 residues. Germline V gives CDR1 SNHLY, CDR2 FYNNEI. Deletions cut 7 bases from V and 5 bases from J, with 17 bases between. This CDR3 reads CASKDDPGPNEKLFF. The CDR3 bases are TGTGCCAGCAAAGACGACCCAGGGCCGAATGAAAAACTGTTTTTT.

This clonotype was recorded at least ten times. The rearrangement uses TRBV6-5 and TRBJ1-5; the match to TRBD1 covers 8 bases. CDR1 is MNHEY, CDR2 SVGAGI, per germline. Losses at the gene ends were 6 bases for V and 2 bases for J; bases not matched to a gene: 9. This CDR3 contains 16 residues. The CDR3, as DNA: TGTGCCAGCAGATTGGGCAGGGGGCTTGGCAATCAGCCCCAGCATTTT. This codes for CASRLGRGLGNQPQHF.

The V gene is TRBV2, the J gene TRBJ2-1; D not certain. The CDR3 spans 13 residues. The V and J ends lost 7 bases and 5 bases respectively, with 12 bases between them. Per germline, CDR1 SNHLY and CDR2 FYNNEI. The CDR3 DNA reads TGTGCCAGCACCTTACGCCGGGACAATGAGCAGTTCTTC. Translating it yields CASTLRRDNEQFF.

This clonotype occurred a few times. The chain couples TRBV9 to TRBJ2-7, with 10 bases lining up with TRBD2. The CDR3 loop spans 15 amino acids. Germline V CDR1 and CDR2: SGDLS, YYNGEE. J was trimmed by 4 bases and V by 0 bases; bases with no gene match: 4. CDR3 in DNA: TGTGCCAGCAGCGTAGGGACTAGCGGACCATACGAGCAGTACTTC. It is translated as CASSVGTSGPYEQYF.

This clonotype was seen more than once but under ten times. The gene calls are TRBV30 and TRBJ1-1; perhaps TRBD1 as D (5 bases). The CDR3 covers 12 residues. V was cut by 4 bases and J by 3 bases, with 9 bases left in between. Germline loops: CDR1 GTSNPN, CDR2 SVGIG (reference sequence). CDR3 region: CAWNGGHTEAFF. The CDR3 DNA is TGTGCCTGGAATGGGGGTCACACTGAAGCTTTCTTT. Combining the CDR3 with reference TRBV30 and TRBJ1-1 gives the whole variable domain SQTIHQWPATLVQPVGSPLSLECTVEGTSNPNLYWYRQAAGRGLQLLFYSVGIGQISSEVPQNLSASRPQDRQFILSSKKLLLSDSGFYLCAWNGGHTEAFFGQGTRLTVV.

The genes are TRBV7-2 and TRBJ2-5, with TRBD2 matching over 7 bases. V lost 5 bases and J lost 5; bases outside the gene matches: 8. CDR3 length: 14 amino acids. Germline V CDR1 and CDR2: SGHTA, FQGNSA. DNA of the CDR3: TGTGCCAGCAGCCCTTCAGGAGCGGGGGAGACCCAGTACTTC. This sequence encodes CASSPSGAGETQYF.

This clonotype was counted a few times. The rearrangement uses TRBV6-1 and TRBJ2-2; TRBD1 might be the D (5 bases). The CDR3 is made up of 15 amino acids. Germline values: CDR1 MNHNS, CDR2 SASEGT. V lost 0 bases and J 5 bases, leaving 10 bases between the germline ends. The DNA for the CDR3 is TGTGCCAGCAGTGAAGCCAGGACAAGAACCGGGGAGCTGTTTTTT. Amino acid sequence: CASSEARTRTGELFF.

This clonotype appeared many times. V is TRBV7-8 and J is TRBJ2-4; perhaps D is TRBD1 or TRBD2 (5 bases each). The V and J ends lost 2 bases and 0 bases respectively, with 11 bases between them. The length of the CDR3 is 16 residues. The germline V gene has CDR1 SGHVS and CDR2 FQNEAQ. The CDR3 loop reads CASSLSTGLAKNIQYF. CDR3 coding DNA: TGTGCCAGCAGCTTATCAACAGGACTAGCCAAAAACATTCAGTACTTC. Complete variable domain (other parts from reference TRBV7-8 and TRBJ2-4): GAGVSQSPRYKVAKRGQDVALRCDPISGHVSLFWYQQALGQGPEFLTYFQNEAQLDKSGLPSDRFFAERPEGSVSTLKIQRTQQEDSAVYLCASSLSTGLAKNIQYFGAGTRLSVL.

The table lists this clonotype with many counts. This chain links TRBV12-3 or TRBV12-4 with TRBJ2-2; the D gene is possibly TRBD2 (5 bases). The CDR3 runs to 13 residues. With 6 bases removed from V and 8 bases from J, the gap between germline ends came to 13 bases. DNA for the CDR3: TGTGCCAGCAGCTTAAAGGGAGTAGGGGAGCTGTTTTTT. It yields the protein CASSLKGVGELFF.

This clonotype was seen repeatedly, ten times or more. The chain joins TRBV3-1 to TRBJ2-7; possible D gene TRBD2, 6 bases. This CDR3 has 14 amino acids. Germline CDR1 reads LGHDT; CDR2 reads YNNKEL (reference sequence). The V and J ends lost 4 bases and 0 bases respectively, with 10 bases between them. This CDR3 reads CASSRLTSSYEQYF. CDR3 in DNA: TGTGCCAGCAGCCGATTGACTAGCTCCTACGAGCAGTACTTC.